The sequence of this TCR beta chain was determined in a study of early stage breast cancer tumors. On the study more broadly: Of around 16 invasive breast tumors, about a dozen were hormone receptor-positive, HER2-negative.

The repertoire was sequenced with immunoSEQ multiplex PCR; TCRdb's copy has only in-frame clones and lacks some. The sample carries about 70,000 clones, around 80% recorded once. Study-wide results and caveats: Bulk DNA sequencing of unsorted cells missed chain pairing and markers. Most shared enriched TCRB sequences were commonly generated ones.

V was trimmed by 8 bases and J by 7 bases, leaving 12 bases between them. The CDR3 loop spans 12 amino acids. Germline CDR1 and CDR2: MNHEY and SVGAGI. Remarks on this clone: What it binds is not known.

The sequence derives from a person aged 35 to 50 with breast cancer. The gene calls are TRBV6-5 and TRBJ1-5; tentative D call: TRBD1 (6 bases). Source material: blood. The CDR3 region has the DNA TGTGCCAGCGGGCAGGGGAAGCAGCCCCAGCATTTT. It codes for CASGQGKQPQHF.